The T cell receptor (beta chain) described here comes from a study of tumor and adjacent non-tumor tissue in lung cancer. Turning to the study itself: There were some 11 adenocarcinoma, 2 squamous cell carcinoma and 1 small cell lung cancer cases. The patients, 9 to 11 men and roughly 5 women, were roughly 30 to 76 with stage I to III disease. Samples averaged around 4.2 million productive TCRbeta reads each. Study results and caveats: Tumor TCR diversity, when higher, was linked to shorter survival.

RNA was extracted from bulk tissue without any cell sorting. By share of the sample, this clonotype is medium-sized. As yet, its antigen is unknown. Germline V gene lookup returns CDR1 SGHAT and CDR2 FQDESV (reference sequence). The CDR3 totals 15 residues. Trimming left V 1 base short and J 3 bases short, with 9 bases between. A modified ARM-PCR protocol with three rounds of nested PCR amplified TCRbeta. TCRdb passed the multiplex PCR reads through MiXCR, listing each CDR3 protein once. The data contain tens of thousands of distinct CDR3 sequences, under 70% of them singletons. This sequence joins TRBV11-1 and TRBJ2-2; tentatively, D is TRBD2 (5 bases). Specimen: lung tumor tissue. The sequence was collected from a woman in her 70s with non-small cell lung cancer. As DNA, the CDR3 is TGTGCCAGCAGCTTAGAGAGCGGTTACACCGGGGAGCTGTTTTTT. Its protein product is CASSLESGYTGELFF.